A single sample gave rise to the 17 T cell receptor beta chains below, sequenced in a study of identical twins. TCRdb ran MiXCR on the 5' RACE reads and lists one entry per CDR3 protein. The profile shows 500,000 or so distinct CDR3 sequences, roughly a fifth of them singletons. The sample also formed part of further work on T cells expressing NK-cell markers.

Sequencing used CD4+ T cells sorted from blood. These receptors were obtained from a young woman in good health.

This clonotype was counted between two and nine times. The chain joins TRBV20-1 to TRBJ2-1; 8 nucleotides line up with TRBD1. The CDR3 runs to 15 residues. J gave up 7 bases and V 1 base, and 9 bases lay outside the gene matches. Germline loops: CDR1 DFQATT, CDR2 SNEGSKA (reference sequence). The CDR3 here is CSARAGQGLQNEQFF. The CDR3 nucleotides read TGCAGTGCTAGAGCCGGACAGGGACTCCAAAATGAGCAGTTCTTC.

The V gene is TRBV7-8, the J gene TRBJ2-1; D is unresolved. The germline CDR1 and CDR2 sequences are SGHVS and FQNEAQ. There are 14 residues in the CDR3. V gave up 8 bases and J gave up 8 bases, with 19 bases separating them. The CDR3 nucleotides are TGTGCCAGCCGAGCTTTAAGGCAAGGCTATGAGCAGTTCTTC. This sequence encodes CASRALRQGYEQFF.

This clonotype was observed a handful of times. This rearrangement joins TRBV29-1 to TRBJ1-3; 7 bases agree with TRBD1. Germline loops: CDR1 SQVTM, CDR2 ANQGSEA. V lost 6 bases and J lost 8; bases outside the gene matches: 10. The CDR3 is made up of 13 amino acids. DNA for the CDR3: TGCAGCGTGTCAGACAGGGAAGGCGACACCATATATTTT. Translating gives CSVSDREGDTIYF.

The J gene is TRBJ2-4, the V gene TRBV10-3; the D call may be TRBD1 or TRBD2 (5 bases each). The CDR3 runs to 14 residues. V lost 3 bases and J lost 6, with 12 bases in between. Germline CDR1 reads ENHRY; CDR2 reads SYGVKD. The CDR3 sequence is CAISERDDLNIQYF. The CDR3 nucleotides are TGTGCCATCAGTGAAAGGGACGATCTAAACATTCAGTACTTC.

J is TRBJ2-1 and V is TRBV9; D is perhaps TRBD2 (5 bases). This CDR3 has 15 residues. The V gene lost 0 bases and the J gene lost 5 bases, with 12 bases spanning the gap. Germline assignment: CDR1 SGDLS and CDR2 YYNGEE. The CDR3 sequence is CASSVGGRSHNEQFF. DNA for the CDR3: TGTGCCAGCAGCGTAGGAGGGCGTAGTCACAATGAGCAGTTCTTC.

This clonotype was picked up a small number of times. The genes are TRBV4-3 and TRBJ2-1; TRBD2 agrees at 8 bases. Per the germline V gene, CDR1 is LGHNA and CDR2 is YSLEER. This CDR3 is built from 14 residues. The trim removed 5 bases at V and 6 bases at J, leaving 6 bases unmatched. The CDR3 loop reads CASSIQRETNEQFF. The CDR3 DNA sequence: TGCGCCAGCAGCATCCAGCGGGAGACCAATGAGCAGTTCTTC.

This clonotype was recorded many times. The rearrangement uses TRBV12-3 or TRBV12-4 and TRBJ2-3; D ambiguous. V was pared by 1 base and J by 4 bases, with 6 bases between. The CDR3 is 13 residues long. The CDR3 sequence: CASSLGEADTQYF. CDR3 in DNA: TGTGCCAGCAGTTTAGGGGAAGCAGATACGCAGTATTTT.

The chain carries TRBV7-3 and TRBJ1-6; D uncertain. The germline V gene has CDR1 SGHTA and CDR2 FQGTGA. V lost 2 bases, J lost 7 bases, and 9 bases lay in between. The CDR3 runs to 14 residues. DNA for the CDR3: TGTGCCAGCAGCTTATTAGGAAGAAATTCACCCCTCCACTTT. This encodes CASSLLGRNSPLHF.

This sequence joins TRBV9 and TRBJ1-1; a weak D match, TRBD1 (5 bases). Germline loops: CDR1 SGDLS, CDR2 YYNGEE. Trimming removed 0 bases from V and 8 bases from J, with 11 bases in between. The CDR3 is 13 residues long. The CDR3 loop reads CASSVDSGQEAFF. In nucleotides, the CDR3 is TGTGCCAGCAGCGTAGACTCCGGACAAGAAGCTTTCTTT.

This rearrangement joins TRBV3-1 to TRBJ2-7; 13 bases are a match to TRBD2. Germline V gene sequence: CDR1 LGHDT, CDR2 YNNKEL (reference sequence). The CDR3 runs to 18 residues. V gave up 1 base and J gave up 2 bases; unmatched junction bases: 8. The CDR3 nucleotides are TGTGCCAGCAGCCAAGGTATCCCGGGACTAGCGGGGACCTACGAGCAGTACTTC. Amino acids: CASSQGIPGLAGTYEQYF.

The chain is built from TRBV6-1 and TRBJ2-7; TRBD2 might be the D (6 bases). Germline assignment: CDR1 MNHNS and CDR2 SASEGT. Trimming left V 8 bases short and J 3 bases short, with 11 bases between. This CDR3 region has 12 residues. CDR3 bases: TGTGCCAGCGTGGGACTGCTCTACGAGCAGTACTTC. It is translated as CASVGLLYEQYF.

This sequence joins TRBV12-3 or TRBV12-4 and TRBJ2-2; 10 bases fit TRBD1. CDR3 length: 15 amino acids. V shed 5 bases, J shed 5 bases, and the junction held 5 bases outside the gene matches. CDR3 in amino acids: CASSADRGLTGELFF. The DNA of the CDR3 is TGTGCCAGCAGTGCGGACAGGGGGTTGACCGGGGAGCTGTTTTTT.

This sequence joins TRBV2 and TRBJ2-3; D is unresolved. This CDR3 comprises 11 residues. Germline V gives CDR1 SNHLY, CDR2 FYNNEI. Trimming left V 6 bases short and J 11 bases short, with 12 bases between. CDR3 DNA sequence: TGTGCCAGCAGGGTCGGATATAAGCAGTATTTT. Protein: CASRVGYKQYF.

V usage is TRBV14 and J usage is TRBJ1-1; TRBD1 is a possible D gene (6 bases). CDR3 size: 15 residues. Germline V gene data show CDR1 as SGHDN and CDR2 as FVKESK. V was cut by 4 bases and J by 2 bases, with 14 bases left in between. CDR3 region: CASSRYGGANTEAFF. CDR3 bases: TGTGCCAGCAGCCGGTACGGGGGCGCAAACACTGAAGCTTTCTTT.

V and J are TRBV4-3 and TRBJ2-7, with D perhaps assigned TRBD1 or TRBD2 (5 bases each). CDR1 and CDR2 (germline): LGHNA, YSLEER. V lost 2 bases and J lost 2, with 7 bases in between. The CDR3 runs 13 residues. The CDR3 DNA follows: TGCGCCAGCAGCCAACTGGGGGCCTACGAGCAGTACTTC. This sequence encodes CASSQLGAYEQYF.

This clonotype has more than one count but fewer than ten. The CDR3 region is CAIGGSNFYNEQFF. The CDR3, as DNA: TGTGCCATCGGGGGGTCTAATTTCTACAATGAGCAGTTCTTC. The V gene is TRBV6-1, the J gene TRBJ2-1; 7 nucleotides agree with TRBD2. Looked up from germline, CDR1 is MNHNS and CDR2 is SASEGT. CDR3 length equals 14 residues. The V and J ends lost 10 bases and 3 bases, in that order; junction bases with no gene match: 9.

This clonotype has just a few counts. The V gene is TRBV12-3 or TRBV12-4, the J gene TRBJ1-3; D remains ambiguous. V was trimmed by 8 bases and J by 10 bases, leaving 12 bases between them. The CDR3 sequence is 11 residues long. CDR3 residues: CASRPFKTIYF. CDR3 DNA sequence: TGTGCCAGCCGTCCGTTTAAGACCATATATTTT.